This T cell receptor (beta chain) was captured by sequencing in a study of cytomegalovirus exposure and HLA in healthy donors. General study findings and limits: Analysis performed later showed TCR beta chains linked to HLA being more clonally expanded than equally common others. Rare sequences made up most TCRs, while some public TCRs were found in many donors.

Remarks on this clone: The antigen remains undetermined.

This PCR relied on a set of 60 Vbeta primers and 13 Jbeta primers. Sequenced by immunoSEQ multiplex PCR; TCRdb stores in-frame clones only, minus some. The table has about 190,000 clones, about four fifths seen once. V was clipped by 1 base and J by 1 base, with 13 bases between them. This CDR3 contains 16 residues. CDR1 is SGHAT, CDR2 FQNNGV, per germline. The genes are TRBV11-2 and TRBJ1-1; D gene ambiguous. The source of this sequence is a man aged 25 to 40 in good health and CMV-seropositive. The specimen sequenced was PBMCs. The CDR3 sequence is CASSLGFRVGNTEAFF. CDR3 in DNA: TGTGCCAGCAGCTTAGGGTTTCGGGTGGGGAACACTGAAGCTTTCTTT. Full variable domain (outside the CDR3, taken from reference TRBV11-2 and TRBJ1-1): EAGVAQSPRYKIIEKRQSVAFWCNPISGHATLYWYQQILGQGPKLLIQFQNNGVVDDSQLPKDRFSAERLKGVDSTLKIQPAKLEDSAVYLCASSLGFRVGNTEAFFGQGTRLTVV.